Listed here is a single TCR beta chain. The sample holds a few counts of this clonotype. Its antigen specificity is not known. No per-base quality is available; no much larger clone lies one base away. This sample is part of a study of CD8+CD57+ T cells in acquired aplastic anemia (dated by TCRdb to 2017 to 2018). In terms of the full investigation: A mean of roughly 2.9 ug of DNA, ranging from roughly 0.18 to 30 ug, was extracted from sorted CD4+ and CD8+ cells. Mean read counts for healthy donor samples were around 10 million for CD4+ cells and 11.0 million for CD8+ cells. What the study reported, not specific to this receptor: Between patients and healthy controls, no significant difference in CD8+ Simpson's diversity was found (P=0.060). Roughly 31 CD8+ CDR3 sequences were shared between patients and controls but appeared highly expressed in patients and within their immunodominant clones.

Including the terminal cysteine and phenylalanine, the CDR3 comprises 15 residues. Only CDR3 DNA is held: 45 bases, read in frame from base 1. V and J are truncated by 3 bases and 7 bases respectively, leaving an intervening sequence of 15 bases. As encoded in the germline V gene, CDR1 is KGHDR while CDR2 is SFDVKD. The study deep-sequenced TCR repertoires of sorted CD4+ and CD8+ blood T cells from severe aplastic anemia patients and healthy subjects. Ficoll-Paque density gradient centrifugation was used to isolate peripheral blood mononuclear cells. Before DNA extraction, CD4+ and CD8+ T cells were sorted with FACS or magnetic beads. TCR beta VDJ combination and CDR3 sequence profiling used genomic DNA as the template. TCR repertoire sequencing was run on an Illumina HiSeq 2000. In the paper's pipeline: TRBV/TRBJ rearrangement plots, CDR3 size and DJ length profiles, and Simpson's diversity index were used to evaluate the repertoires. The most abundant DNA sequence in the deep sequencing data was taken as the immunodominant clone. CDR3 amino acid sequences were screened for sharing across subjects and were compared with published repertoires and the VDJdb database. In-frame beta chains were kept once TCRdb had trimmed the public reads at Q25 with fastp and called clones with MiXCR. Duplicate CDR3 protein sequences are folded into a single record with the most common DNA and genes. TCRdb, not the original authors, processed these V and J calls. The sample data list approximately 170,000 distinct CDR3 sequences, and about 64% of these were observed just once. Of the sample, less than 55% falls within the top ten clones.

Material: sorted CD4+, CD8+, or CD8+CD57+ T cells (not recorded which) from PBMCs. The chain links TRBV24-1 with TRBJ1-5; the best D guess is TRBD1, with 5 bases matching. This sequence originates from a human donor in good health. The CDR3 has the sequence CATSDHGAQSQPQHF. The DNA sequence follows: TGTGCCACCAGTGATCACGGGGCGCAGAGCCAGCCCCAGCATTTT.